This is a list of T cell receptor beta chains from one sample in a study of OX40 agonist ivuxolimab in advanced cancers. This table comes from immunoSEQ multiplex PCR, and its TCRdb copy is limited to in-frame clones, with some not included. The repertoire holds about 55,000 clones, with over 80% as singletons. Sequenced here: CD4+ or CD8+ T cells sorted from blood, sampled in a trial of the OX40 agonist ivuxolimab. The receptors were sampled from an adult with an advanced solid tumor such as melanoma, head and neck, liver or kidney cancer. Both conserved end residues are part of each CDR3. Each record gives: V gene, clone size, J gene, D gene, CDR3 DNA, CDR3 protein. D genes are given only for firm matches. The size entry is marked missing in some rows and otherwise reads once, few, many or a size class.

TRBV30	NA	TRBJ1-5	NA	TGTGCCTGGAGTGCCGGGGGAGGCAATCAGCCCCAGCATTTT	CAWSAGGGNQPQHF
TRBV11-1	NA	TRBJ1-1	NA	TGTGCCAGCACCCTGGTAGGCACTGAAGCTTTCTTT	CASTLVGTEAFF
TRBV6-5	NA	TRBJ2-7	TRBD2	TGTGCCAGCAGTTACTCGAATGCGCGGGGGGGCTACGAGCAGTACTTC	CASSYSNARGGYEQYF
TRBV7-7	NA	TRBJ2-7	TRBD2	TGTGCTAGCAGCTTATCTAGCGGGTACGAGCAGTACTTC	CASSLSSGYEQYF
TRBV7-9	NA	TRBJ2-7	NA	TGTGCCAGCAGCCCCGGAGGGGCGAACTACGAGCAGTACTTC	CASSPGGANYEQYF
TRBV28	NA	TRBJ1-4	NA	TGTGCCAGCAGTTTTTTCGGGCGCGGCGGGGAAAAACTGTTTTTT	CASSFFGRGGEKLFF
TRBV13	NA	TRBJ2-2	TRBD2	TGTGCCAGCAGCACCCGCCTCGGAGTAGCGGGGGGGGAGCTGTTTTTT	CASSTRLGVAGGELFF
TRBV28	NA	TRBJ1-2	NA	TGTGCCAGCAGTGCTGATCCGATCTATGGCTACACCTTC	CASSADPIYGYTF
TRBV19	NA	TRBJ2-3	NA	TGTGCCAGTACCCGGGACTTCACCTCAGATACGCAGTATTTT	CASTRDFTSDTQYF
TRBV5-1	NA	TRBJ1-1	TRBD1	TGCGCCAGCAGCTTGGCTGCTTCAGGGGGCCTGAACACTGAAGCTTTCTTT	CASSLAASGGLNTEAFF
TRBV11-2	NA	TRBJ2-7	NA	TGTGCCAGCAGCTTAGGAGGGGGCTCCTACGAGCAGTACTTC	CASSLGGGSYEQYF
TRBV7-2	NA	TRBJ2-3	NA	TGTGCCAGCAGCTTAATTCCCGACAGAAGCACAGATACGCAGTATTTT	CASSLIPDRSTDTQYF
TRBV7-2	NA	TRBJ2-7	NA	TGTGCCAGCAGCCCTTCGGGACAAGCCTACGAGCAGTACTTC	CASSPSGQAYEQYF
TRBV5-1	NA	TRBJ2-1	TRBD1	TGCGCCAGCAGCTTTCAGGGGGCCTCGTACAATGAGCAGTTCTTC	CASSFQGASYNEQFF
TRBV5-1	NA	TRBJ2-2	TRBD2	TGCGCCAGCCGGGACCGACTAGCGGATAACACCGGGGAGCTGTTTTTT	CASRDRLADNTGELFF
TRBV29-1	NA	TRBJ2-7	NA	TGCAGCGTTGCAGTTGCACAGGGCCCCGCAAACGAGCAGTACTTC	CSVAVAQGPANEQYF
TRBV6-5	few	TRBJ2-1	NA	TGTGCCAGCAGCTCCAGCCCAGGGTACAATGAGCAGTTCTTC	CASSSSPGYNEQFF
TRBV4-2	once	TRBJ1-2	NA	TGTGCCAGCAGCCAAGATAGGAAAGGGAACTATGGCTACACCTTC	CASSQDRKGNYGYTF
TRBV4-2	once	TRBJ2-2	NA	TGTGCCAGCAGCCCCCCTGGACTTGAATTCGGGGAGCTGTTTTTT	CASSPPGLEFGELFF
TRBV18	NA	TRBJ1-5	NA	TGTGCCAGCTCACAGGGTTGGTTTAGCAATCAGCCCCAGCATTTT	CASSQGWFSNQPQHF
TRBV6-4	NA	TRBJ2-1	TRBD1	TGTGCCAGCGCTCCCGACAGGGGGCTGGCCCACAATGAGCAGTTCTTC	CASAPDRGLAHNEQFF
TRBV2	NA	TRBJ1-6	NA	TGTGCCAGCAGGAAAACACCAGCAGATAATTCACCCCTCCACTTT	CASRKTPADNSPLHF
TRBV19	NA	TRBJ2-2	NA	TGTGCCAGTATGGGAAGGGGGGGACCTACCGGGGAGCTGTTTTTT	CASMGRGGPTGELFF
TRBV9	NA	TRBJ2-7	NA	TGTGCCAGCAGCCCCGAACTAGGACACGAGCAGTACTTC	CASSPELGHEQYF
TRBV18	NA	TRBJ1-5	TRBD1	TGTGCCAGCTCAGGGACAGGGGGTGATCAGCCCCAGCATTTT	CASSGTGGDQPQHF
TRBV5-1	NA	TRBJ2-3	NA	TGCGCCAGCAGCTTAGACATCCCGAGCACAGATACGCAGTATTTT	CASSLDIPSTDTQYF
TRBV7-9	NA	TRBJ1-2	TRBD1	TGTGCCACCGACAGGGTCCTTAACTATGGCTACACCTTC	CATDRVLNYGYTF
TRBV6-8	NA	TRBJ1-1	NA	TGTGCCAGCAGTCCCCAACCGCAGGTGAATACTAAAGCTTTCTTT	CASSPQPQVNTKAFF
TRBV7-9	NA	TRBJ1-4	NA	TGTGCCAGCAGCCTGATGGGGGGAAAACTGTTTTTT	CASSLMGGKLFF
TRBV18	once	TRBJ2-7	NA	TGTGCCAGCTCACCGTTCTGGCAGGCTACCTACGAGCAGTACTTC	CASSPFWQATYEQYF
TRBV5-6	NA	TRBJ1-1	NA	TGTGCCAGCAGCTCCCCCCCGGGGAACACTGAAGCTTTCTTT	CASSSPPGNTEAFF
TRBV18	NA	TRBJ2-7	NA	TGTGCCAGCTCCGGGACATACTACGAGCAGTACTTC	CASSGTYYEQYF
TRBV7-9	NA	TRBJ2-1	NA	TGTGCCAGCAGCCCCCTCGGCGGGGTTAGGAATGAGCAGTTCTTC	CASSPLGGVRNEQFF
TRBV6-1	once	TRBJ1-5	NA	TGTGCCAGCAGGGGCAGGGGTAGCAATCAGCCCCAGCATTTT	CASRGRGSNQPQHF
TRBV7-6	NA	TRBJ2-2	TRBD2	TGTGCCAGCAGCTCCCGGGAGGATACGAACACCGGGGAGCTGTTTTTT	CASSSREDTNTGELFF
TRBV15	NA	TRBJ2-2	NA	TGTGCCACCAGCAGAGTACGGGACACCGGGGAGCTGTTTTTT	CATSRVRDTGELFF
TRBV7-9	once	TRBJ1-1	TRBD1	TGTGCCAGCATCCCGGGACAGGGGAACACTGAAGCTTTCTTT	CASIPGQGNTEAFF
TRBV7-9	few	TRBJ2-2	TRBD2	TGTGCCAGCAGCCTTAGCGGGGGAGTCAACACCGGGGAGCTGTTTTTT	CASSLSGGVNTGELFF
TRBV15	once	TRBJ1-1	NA	TGTGCCACCAGCCCTCGGGGGGCTGAAGCTTTCTTT	CATSPRGAEAFF
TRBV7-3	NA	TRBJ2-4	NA	TGTGCCAGCAGCTTCCCGACCTTGACCACAGCCAAAAACATTCAGTACTTC	CASSFPTLTTAKNIQYF
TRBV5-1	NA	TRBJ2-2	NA	TGCGCCAGCAGCCCCGGGGGGAACACCGGGGAGCTGTTTTTT	CASSPGGNTGELFF
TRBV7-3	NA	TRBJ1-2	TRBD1	TGTGCCAGCAGCTTTCAGGCGGACAGGGGGCTTCTTGGGGACACCTTC	CASSFQADRGLLGDTF
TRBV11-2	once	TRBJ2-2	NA	TGTGCCAGCAGCAGGCCCTCGAGGGCCGGGGAGCTGTTTTTT	CASSRPSRAGELFF
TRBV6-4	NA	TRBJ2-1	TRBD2	TGTGCCAGCAGTGACCGGGCTAGCGGGGGAGGATACAATGAGCAGTTCTTC	CASSDRASGGGYNEQFF
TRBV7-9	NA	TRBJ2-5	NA	TGTGCCAGCAGCTTAGCCCTAGGGGAGACCCAGTACTTC	CASSLALGETQYF
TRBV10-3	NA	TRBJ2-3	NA	TGTGCCATCAGCGTGAGCAACAAAGATACGCAGTATTTT	CAISVSNKDTQYF